This entry features one T cell receptor beta chain sequence. Its matching antigen is unknown. There are 16 residues in the CDR3. Germline CDR1 reads MNHEY; CDR2 reads SMNVEV (reference sequence). Unmatched junction bases numbered 14, after V lost 8 bases and J lost 1 base. Measured with immunoSEQ multiplex PCR; TCRdb has only the in-frame clones, and not every one. In the table there are approximately 79,000 clones, around nine tenths of which are singletons. This entry comes from a study of T cell responses to AZD1222 COVID-19 vaccine. The study's findings and limits: Most donors were white British, females outnumbered males, and clonal diversity was possibly underestimated. Just a handful of AZD1222 recipients were seropositive at baseline. Rises in breadth and depth of Spike-specific TCRs came after two AZD1222 doses.

Sequencing used peripheral blood, obtained on day 0 of AZD1222 vaccination. The sequence was collected from an adult in good health. V gene TRBV27 combines with J gene TRBJ2-7, with TRBD1 matching 7 bases. In DNA form, the CDR3 reads TGTGCCAGCTGTCACGACTCAGGGGGTCCTTCCTACGAGCAGTACTTC. It translates to CASCHDSGGPSYEQYF.